The rows below give T cell receptor beta chains drawn from one sample of a study of early T cells in non-severe SARS-CoV-2 infection. MiXCR was run by TCRdb on the 5' RACE reads, yielding one entry per CDR3 protein. The top ten clones hold 6.5% to 9% of a sample with some 82,000 distinct CDR3 sequences, 5% to 6.5% of them seen once. The sample was whole blood. The receptors originated from an adult who was a healthcare worker with PCR-confirmed SARS-CoV-2 infection or an uninfected control (not recorded which). The CDR3 runs from the conserved cysteine through the conserved F or W. The order of the fields is D gene, J gene, V gene, clone size, CDR3 DNA, CDR3 protein. The D gene is left open where the match is weak. Clone sizes are given selectively: once, few, many, or a class where the clone is expanded.

D: TRBD2; J: TRBJ2-5; V: TRBV7-8; size: .; DNA: TGTGCCAGCAGCCACGAGTGGACTAGCGGGAACGCCGAGACCCAGTACTTC; CDR3: CASSHEWTSGNAETQYF
D: .; J: TRBJ1-1; V: TRBV7-9; size: .; DNA: TGTGCCAGCAGCTTATCAGGGTTCACTGAAGCTTTCTTT; CDR3: CASSLSGFTEAFF
D: TRBD1; J: TRBJ1-1; V: TRBV7-9; size: many; DNA: TGTGCCAGCAGCCCGCCCGGGACAGGGGTACGGACTGAAGCTTTCTTT; CDR3: CASSPPGTGVRTEAFF
D: .; J: TRBJ1-2; V: TRBV5-6; size: .; DNA: TGTGCCAGCAGATTGCGGACTGCCATCTATGGCTACACCTTC; CDR3: CASRLRTAIYGYTF
D: TRBD1; J: TRBJ1-2; V: TRBV28; size: few; DNA: TGTGCCAGCAGTCGGGACAGGAGGGATGGCTACACCTTC; CDR3: CASSRDRRDGYTF
D: .; J: TRBJ2-1; V: TRBV21-1; size: .; DNA: TGTGCCAGCAGCCCCTCCCGGGAGGGCCTCGATGAGCAGTTCTTC; CDR3: CASSPSREGLDEQFF
D: .; J: TRBJ2-1; V: TRBV20-1; size: many; DNA: TGCAGTGCTAGAGATTTCAGGGGGACTGATTACAATGAGCAGTTCTTC; CDR3: CSARDFRGTDYNEQFF
D: .; J: TRBJ2-5; V: TRBV7-6; size: many; DNA: TGTGCCAGCAGCTTAGTATGGGAGGAGACCCAGTACTTC; CDR3: CASSLVWEETQYF
D: TRBD1; J: TRBJ2-2; V: TRBV6-1; size: .; DNA: TGTGCCAGTCAAGACAGGGGTACGGCCGGGGAGCTGTTTTTT; CDR3: CASQDRGTAGELFF
D: .; J: TRBJ1-2; V: TRBV18; size: .; DNA: TGTGCCAGCTCACCACCTGAAGGGGCTCGCTATGGCTACACCTTC; CDR3: CASSPPEGARYGYTF
D: TRBD1; J: TRBJ2-7; V: TRBV28; size: few; DNA: TGTGCCAGCAGTTTTACGGGACAGGGGTCTGAGGAGCAGTACTTC; CDR3: CASSFTGQGSEEQYF
D: .; J: TRBJ2-5; V: TRBV5-1; size: many; DNA: TGCGCCAGCAGTTCGAGGGCCGGAGAGACCCAGTACTTC; CDR3: CASSSRAGETQYF
D: .; J: TRBJ1-2; V: TRBV10-3; size: many; DNA: TGTGCCATCAGTGAGTCAACCGGCTATGGCTACACCTTC; CDR3: CAISESTGYGYTF
D: .; J: TRBJ1-2; V: TRBV20-1; size: many; DNA: TGCAGTGCCCGGATTAACAGCGCGAATGGCTACACCTTC; CDR3: CSARINSANGYTF
D: TRBD1; J: TRBJ1-2; V: TRBV28; size: many; DNA: TGTGCCAGCAGTTTAGGGGACAGGGGCGGCTACACCTTC; CDR3: CASSLGDRGGYTF
D: TRBD2; J: TRBJ2-1; V: TRBV6-5; size: .; DNA: TGTGCCAGCAGTTCCGATACTAGCGGGATATGGAATGAGCAGTTCTTC; CDR3: CASSSDTSGIWNEQFF
D: .; J: TRBJ2-7; V: TRBV20-1; size: many; DNA: TGCAGTGCTCGGGACTCTTGGAGGGTCAGGTACTTC; CDR3: CSARDSWRVRYF
D: .; J: TRBJ1-1; V: TRBV4-1; size: many; DNA: TGCGCCAGCAGCCCCCGGACGGCTGAGAACACTGAAGCTTTCTTT; CDR3: CASSPRTAENTEAFF
D: TRBD1; J: TRBJ1-5; V: TRBV7-2; size: many; DNA: TGTGCCAGCAGCCAACGGACAGGGGGGAATCAGCCCCAGCATTTT; CDR3: CASSQRTGGNQPQHF
D: .; J: TRBJ2-5; V: TRBV18; size: .; DNA: TGTGCCAGCTCACCGAACAAGGGCCAAGAGACCCAGTACTTC; CDR3: CASSPNKGQETQYF
D: .; J: TRBJ1-1; V: TRBV12-3/TRBV12-4; size: .; DNA: TGTGCCAGCAGTTTAAGAAGGGGCCCTGAAGCTTTCTTT; CDR3: CASSLRRGPEAFF
D: .; J: TRBJ2-3; V: TRBV24-1; size: many; DNA: TGTGCCACCAGTCCCGGGACATATACGCAGTATTTT; CDR3: CATSPGTYTQYF
D: TRBD2; J: TRBJ2-7; V: TRBV10-3; size: many; DNA: TGTGCCATCAGTGGGCCCACACTAGCGGGAGAGCAGTACTTC; CDR3: CAISGPTLAGEQYF
D: .; J: TRBJ2-3; V: TRBV6-6; size: many; DNA: TGTGCCAGCAGTTACGGGTGGACAGAGCGCACAGATACGCAGTATTTT; CDR3: CASSYGWTERTDTQYF
D: .; J: TRBJ2-5; V: TRBV19; size: few; DNA: TGTGCCAGTAGTGCCCAGGGACGCGGGGAGACCCAGTACTTC; CDR3: CASSAQGRGETQYF
D: .; J: TRBJ1-1; V: TRBV7-9; size: many; DNA: TGTGCCAGCAGCTTAGAGGGATCCACTGAAGCTTTCTTT; CDR3: CASSLEGSTEAFF
D: .; J: TRBJ1-5; V: TRBV7-9; size: many; DNA: TGTGCCAGCAGCAAAGATGGACAGCTTAATCAGCCCCAGCATTTT; CDR3: CASSKDGQLNQPQHF
D: TRBD1; J: TRBJ1-3; V: TRBV19; size: .; DNA: TGTGCCAGTAGTATCGGGGACAGGAGAAACACCATATATTTT; CDR3: CASSIGDRRNTIYF
D: .; J: TRBJ2-3; V: TRBV5-1; size: few; DNA: TGCGCCAGCAGCTTGGCCGCCGAAAGGGGCGTCAGGAGCACAGATACGCAGTATTTT; CDR3: CASSLAAERGVRSTDTQYF
D: .; J: TRBJ2-5; V: TRBV21-1; size: many; DNA: TGTGCCAGCAGCAAAGGTTTCTTGACCCAGTACTTC; CDR3: CASSKGFLTQYF
D: .; J: TRBJ2-1; V: TRBV29-1; size: .; DNA: TGCAGCGTAGACTACGGGACTTCAAATGAGCAGTTCTTC; CDR3: CSVDYGTSNEQFF
D: TRBD2; J: TRBJ2-1; V: TRBV6-2/TRBV6-3; size: .; DNA: TGTGCCAGCAGGGACATAGCGGGGGAACGAGGTGAGCAGTTCTTC; CDR3: CASRDIAGERGEQFF
D: .; J: TRBJ2-4; V: TRBV7-7; size: medium-sized; DNA: TGTGCCAGCAGTCACGGACCCGGGGCACTAGCCAAAAACATTCAGTACTTC; CDR3: CASSHGPGALAKNIQYF
D: .; J: TRBJ1-3; V: TRBV20-1; size: few; DNA: TGCAGTGCACCACAGACAGGCTCTGGAAACACCATATATTTT; CDR3: CSAPQTGSGNTIYF
D: .; J: TRBJ1-6; V: TRBV28; size: .; DNA: TGTGCCAGCAGGCCCCTTGGGGGATTCCTCCACTTT; CDR3: CASRPLGGFLHF